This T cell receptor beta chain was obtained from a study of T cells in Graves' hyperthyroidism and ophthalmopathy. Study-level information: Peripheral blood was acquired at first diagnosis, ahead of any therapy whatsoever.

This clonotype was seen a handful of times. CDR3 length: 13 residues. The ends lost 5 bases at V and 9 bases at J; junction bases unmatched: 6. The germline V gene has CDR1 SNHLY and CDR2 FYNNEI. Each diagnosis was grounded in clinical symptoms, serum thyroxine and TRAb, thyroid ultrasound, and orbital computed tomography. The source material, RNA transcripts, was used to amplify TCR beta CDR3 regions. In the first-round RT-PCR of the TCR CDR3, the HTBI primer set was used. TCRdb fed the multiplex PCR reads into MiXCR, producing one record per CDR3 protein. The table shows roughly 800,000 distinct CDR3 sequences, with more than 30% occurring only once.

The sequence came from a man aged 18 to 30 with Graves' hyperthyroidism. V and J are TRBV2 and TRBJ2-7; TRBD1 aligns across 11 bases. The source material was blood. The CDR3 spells CASSWDRGKWQYF. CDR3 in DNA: TGTGCCAGCAGTTGGGACAGGGGGAAGTGGCAGTACTTC.